This entry lists 17 T cell receptor beta chains sequenced from one sample in a study of OX40 agonist ivuxolimab in advanced cancers. TCRdb's copy holds only in-frame clones and misses some; the assay was immunoSEQ multiplex PCR. The table lists 25,000 to 35,000 clones, 81% of them singletons. The material was CD4+ or CD8+ T cells sorted from blood, obtained in a trial of the OX40 agonist ivuxolimab. These receptors all stem from an adult with an advanced solid tumor such as melanoma, head and neck, liver or kidney cancer.

The V call is TRBV13, the J call TRBJ2-1; 10 nucleotides agree with TRBD1. The CDR3 contains 15 residues. Germline V CDR1 and CDR2: PRHDT, FYEKMQ (reference sequence). The ends lost 4 bases at V and 5 bases at J; junction bases unmatched: 5. CDR3 coding DNA: TGTGCCAGCAGCTCCTGGGACAGGGGTGACAATGAGCAGTTCTTC. Amino acids: CASSSWDRGDNEQFF.

This clone was seen once. The rearrangement joins TRBV6-5 to TRBJ1-1, with D possibly being TRBD1 (6 bases). CDR1 and CDR2 (germline): MNHEY, SVGAGI. The CDR3 is 15 amino acids. V was pared by 1 base and J by 0 bases, with 9 bases between. This CDR3 is CASSYLGQMNTEAFF. The CDR3 DNA sequence: TGTGCCAGCAGTTACTTAGGACAGATGAACACTGAAGCTTTCTTT.

This clone qualifies as large. The chain employs TRBV9 and TRBJ2-7; TRBD1 aligns across 8 bases. Trimming removed 3 bases from V and 6 bases from J; junction bases left unmatched: 8. The CDR3 has 14 amino acids. Looked up from germline, CDR1 is SGDLS and CDR2 is YYNGEE. CDR3 sequence: CASSDRDRFTEQYF. CDR3 coding DNA: TGTGCCAGCAGCGACCGGGACAGGTTCACCGAGCAGTACTTC. Based on the CDR3 plus reference TRBV9 and TRBJ2-7, the full variable domain is DSGVTQTPKHLITATGQRVTLRCSPRSGDLSVYWYQQSLDQGLQFLIQYYNGEERAKGNILERFSAQQFPDLHSELNLSSLELGDSALYFCASSDRDRFTEQYFGPGTRLTVT.

V usage is TRBV21-1 and J usage is TRBJ2-1; the tabulated D call, TRBD2, remains unverified against the DNA. TRBV21-1 is reported as a pseudogene. The CDR3 has 12 residues. The CDR3 loop reads CASTGTSGGLFF. The CDR3 DNA follows: TGTGCCAGCACCGGGACTAGCGGGGGGTTATTCTTC.

This chain uses TRBV9 with TRBJ2-2, with no clear D. This CDR3 region has 17 residues. Germline V gene data show CDR1 as SGDLS and CDR2 as YYNGEE. V was pared by 2 bases and J by 0 bases, with 14 bases between. This chain's CDR3 is CASSVARDRTNTGELFF. CDR3 bases: TGTGCCAGCAGCGTTGCGAGAGACCGAACGAACACCGGGGAGCTGTTTTTT.

J is TRBJ2-1 and V is TRBV9; TRBD1 matches 7 bases. J was trimmed by 0 bases and V by 3 bases; bases with no gene match: 3. Germline loops: CDR1 SGDLS, CDR2 YYNGEE. The CDR3 contains 15 residues. CDR3 coding DNA: TGTGCCAGCAGCGGACGGACAGGCTCCTACAATGAGCAGTTCTTC. Its protein product is CASSGRTGSYNEQFF. Full variable domain (rest looked up from reference TRBV9 and TRBJ2-1): DSGVTQTPKHLITATGQRVTLRCSPRSGDLSVYWYQQSLDQGLQFLIQYYNGEERAKGNILERFSAQQFPDLHSELNLSSLELGDSALYFCASSGRTGSYNEQFFGPGTRLTVL.

The V and J genes are TRBV7-9 and TRBJ2-1; D not resolved. CDR3 size: 12 residues. From germline, CDR1 is SEHNR and CDR2 FQNEAQ (reference sequence). Trimming cost V 6 bases and J 9 bases, with 12 bases left between them. The CDR3 DNA reads TGTGCCAGCAGTTCAAGCAGGCGTGAGCAGTTCTTC. Translated, it gives CASSSSRREQFF. The complete variable domain, with remaining parts taken from reference TRBV7-9 and TRBJ2-1, reads DTGVSQNPRHKITKRGQNVTFRCDPISEHNRLYWYRQTLGQGPEFLTYFQNEAQLEKSRLLSDRFSAERPKGSFSTLEIQRTEQGDSAMYLCASSSSRREQFFGPGTRLTVL.

The V and J genes are TRBV29-1 and TRBJ2-1; 7 bases are a match to TRBD2. Germline assignment: CDR1 SQVTM and CDR2 ANQGSEA. The V gene end was trimmed by 6 bases and the J gene end by 2 bases; junction bases not matched to a gene: 16. The CDR3 has 17 residues. In nucleotides, the CDR3 is TGCAGCGTGAGTAGGGTTTCTAGCGGTTTAACCTACAATGAGCAGTTCTTC. Amino acids: CSVSRVSSGLTYNEQFF.

The V call is TRBV29-1, the J call TRBJ2-1, with D perhaps TRBD1 (5 bases). This CDR3 contains 14 residues. V lost 5 bases, J lost 8 bases, and 19 bases lay in between. CDR1 SQVTM and CDR2 ANQGSEA come from the germline V gene. CDR3 amino acids: CSVFAGLGSYEQFF. DNA of the CDR3: TGCAGCGTTTTTGCAGGGTTGGGGTCCTATGAGCAGTTCTTC.

The chain joins TRBV7-9 to TRBJ2-5; D call uncertain. This CDR3 is 14 amino acids long. Trimming stripped 5 bases from V and 0 bases from J, with 10 bases between. CDR1 and CDR2 from the germline V gene are SEHNR and FQNEAQ (reference sequence). CDR3 residues: CASSPEQYQETQYF. In DNA form, the CDR3 reads TGTGCCAGCAGCCCAGAACAGTACCAAGAGACCCAGTACTTC.

The J gene is TRBJ2-5, the V gene TRBV7-9; TRBD2 agrees at 10 bases. The CDR3 consists of 15 residues. Germline V gene sequence: CDR1 SEHNR, CDR2 FQNEAQ (reference sequence). V trimming: 1 base; J trimming: 5 bases; junction bases outside the gene matches: 4. CDR3 in DNA: TGTGCCAGCAGCTTAGAACTAGCGGGACAGGAGACCCAGTACTTC. Its protein product is CASSLELAGQETQYF.

The sample holds a few counts of this clone. The chain has TRBV7-3 and TRBJ2-7; TRBD2 is a possible D gene (6 bases). CDR1 is SGHTA, CDR2 FQGTGA, per germline. Trimming removed 2 bases from V and 6 bases from J, with 11 bases in between. CDR3 length: 13 residues. The CDR3 sequence is CASSLREPREQYF. The CDR3 DNA sequence: TGTGCCAGCAGCTTACGGGAGCCGCGCGAGCAGTACTTC.

The V and J genes are TRBV7-9 and TRBJ2-7; 7 bases align to TRBD1. The junction had 9 bases not matched to a gene; V was cut back by 4 bases and J by 0 bases. The CDR3 runs 16 residues. The germline V gene encodes CDR1 SEHNR and CDR2 FQNEAQ (reference sequence). Written as DNA, the CDR3 is TGTGCCAGCAGCTCCACGGACAGGAGCTACTCCTACGAGCAGTACTTC. Its translation: CASSSTDRSYSYEQYF.

V is TRBV5-5 and J is TRBJ2-1; 8 nucleotides align to TRBD2. Germline V lookup: CDR1 SGHKS, CDR2 YYEKEE (reference sequence). V shed 3 bases, J shed 8 bases, and the junction held 4 bases outside the gene matches. The CDR3 runs 13 residues. The CDR3 nucleotides read TGTGCCAGCAGCTCGAGCGGGAGCGATGAGCAGTTCTTC. Its translation: CASSSSGSDEQFF.

The sample holds one count of this clone. The gene calls are TRBV21-1 and TRBJ1-2; the table gives TRBD1 as D, unverified against the DNA. TRBV21-1 is listed as a pseudogene. This CDR3 is 14 amino acids long. DNA for the CDR3: TGTGCCAGCAGCAAAGTTACAGGGGACTATGGCTACACCTTC. Its translation: CASSKVTGDYGYTF.

This chain uses TRBV20-1 with TRBJ1-2, with unresolved D. The CDR3 has 11 amino acids. Trimming left V 0 bases short and J 1 base short, with 0 bases between. The germline V gene encodes CDR1 DFQATT and CDR2 SNEGSKA (reference sequence). CDR3 in DNA: TGCAGTGCTAGAGATAACTATGGCTACACCTTC. Its translation: CSARDNYGYTF.

The DNA of the CDR3 is TGTGCCAGCAGCTTAGCCCTCAGGGCCCCCGGGGCCAACGTCCTGACTTTC. This gives the protein CASSLALRAPGANVLTF. The chain links TRBV13 to TRBJ2-6, with TRBD1 as a possible D gene (5 bases). This CDR3 is 17 amino acids long. Trimming shortened V by 1 base and J by 4 bases, and 14 bases separated the two germline ends. Germline CDR1 reads PRHDT; CDR2 reads FYEKMQ (reference sequence).